This T cell receptor beta chain was profiled in a study of cytomegalovirus exposure and HLA in healthy donors. Points from the study as a whole: Many donors shared some public TCRs, even though most TCR sequences were rare.

With 5 bases removed from V and 2 bases from J, the gap between germline ends came to 14 bases. Germline V CDR1 and CDR2: SGHKS, YYEKEE (reference sequence). CDR3 length equals 14 residues. Separate from the approximately 730-subject first cohort, the approximately 120-subject validation cohort was the one that the donors belonged to. Details on this clone: Its antigen is unidentified.

Clones were read by immunoSEQ multiplex PCR, and TCRdb kept only the in-frame ones, dropping some. The data hold 150,000 to 200,000 clones, with 85% observed a single time. This TCR was sampled from a man between 18 and 29 years old in good health and CMV-seropositive. This rearrangement joins TRBV5-5 to TRBJ2-7; possible D gene TRBD2, 5 bases. Sequencing used PBMCs. The CDR3 here is CASSWEQVAYEQYF. DNA of the CDR3: TGTGCCAGCAGTTGGGAGCAGGTCGCCTACGAGCAGTACTTC.